Below are 7 T cell receptor beta chains sequenced from a single sample in a study of OX40 agonist ivuxolimab in advanced cancers. Using immunoSEQ multiplex PCR, the repertoire was profiled, and TCRdb retains in-frame clones only, with some absent. The repertoire holds approximately 81,000 clones, with roughly 80% as singletons. The input for sequencing was CD4+ or CD8+ T cells sorted from blood, taken in a trial of the OX40 agonist ivuxolimab. These receptor sequences come from an adult with an advanced solid tumor such as melanoma, head and neck, liver or kidney cancer.

In its sample, this clone was seen once. The gene calls are TRBV6-5 and TRBJ2-2, with a weak D call TRBD2 (5 bases). CDR3 length: 14 residues. CDR1 is MNHEY and CDR2 is SVGAGI in the germline V gene. Trimming shortened V by 2 bases and J by 4 bases, and 8 bases separated the two germline ends. CDR3: CASSYTRGTGELFF. CDR3 DNA: TGTGCCAGCAGTTACACCCGGGGCACCGGGGAGCTGTTTTTT.

In its sample, this clone was seen once. This chain connects TRBV7-9 to TRBJ1-4; 7 nucleotides align to TRBD1. Germline V gene data show CDR1 as SEHNR and CDR2 as FQNEAQ (reference sequence). The CDR3 contains 13 residues. The trim removed 5 bases at V and 8 bases at J, leaving 5 bases unmatched. The CDR3 nucleotides read TGTGCCAGCAGCCGGGACAGCTACGAAAAACTGTTTTTT. It is translated as CASSRDSYEKLFF.

This sequence joins TRBV29-1 and TRBJ2-1; a possible D gene is TRBD2 (6 bases). The CDR3 is 10 amino acids. Trimming cost V 2 bases and J 14 bases, with 10 bases left between them. The germline V gene encodes CDR1 SQVTM and CDR2 ANQGSEA. The CDR3 protein is CSVELREEFF. The CDR3 DNA follows: TGCAGCGTTGAATTGAGGGAGGAGTTCTTC.

The chain uses TRBV6-5 and TRBJ2-3, with D maybe TRBD1 (6 bases). Trimming took 1 base from V and 4 from J, leaving 15 bases between them. Germline loops: CDR1 MNHEY, CDR2 SVGAGI. The CDR3 consists of 16 residues. The CDR3 DNA is TGTGCCAGCAGTTACTACCAGACAGGTCCGGCAGATACGCAGTATTTT. Protein product: CASSYYQTGPADTQYF.

By sample fraction, this clone is medium-sized. The CDR3 reads CASSPHRGPSYEQYF. The CDR3 DNA follows: TGTGCCAGCAGCCCCCACAGGGGCCCCTCCTACGAGCAGTACTTC. The genes are TRBV7-8 and TRBJ2-7; TRBD1 aligns across 7 bases. Germline V gene sequence: CDR1 SGHVS, CDR2 FQNEAQ. V lost 5 bases to trimming and J lost 0 bases; unmatched junction nucleotides: 7. The CDR3 contains 15 residues. The full variable domain, with the rest looked up from reference TRBV7-8 and TRBJ2-7, is GAGVSQSPRYKVAKRGQDVALRCDPISGHVSLFWYQQALGQGPEFLTYFQNEAQLDKSGLPSDRFFAERPEGSVSTLKIQRTQQEDSAVYLCASSPHRGPSYEQYFGPGTRLTVT.

V usage is TRBV2 and J usage is TRBJ2-7, with D tentatively TRBD2 (6 bases). Germline V gives CDR1 SNHLY, CDR2 FYNNEI. With 6 bases removed from V and 4 bases from J, the gap between germline ends came to 13 bases. The CDR3 consists of 13 residues. This chain's CDR3 is CASREDYEYEQYF. The CDR3 coding sequence is TGTGCCAGCAGGGAGGACTATGAGTACGAGCAGTACTTC.

J is TRBJ2-1 and V is TRBV4-1; 11 nucleotides agree with TRBD1. V was pared by 1 base and J by 6 bases, with 5 bases of the junction left unmatched. This CDR3 has 16 amino acids. Germline CDR1 and CDR2: MGHRA and YSYEKL. The CDR3 DNA reads TGCGCCAGCAGCCAAGTTAGGACAGGGGGCATCAATGAGCAGTTCTTC. The encoded protein is CASSQVRTGGINEQFF.